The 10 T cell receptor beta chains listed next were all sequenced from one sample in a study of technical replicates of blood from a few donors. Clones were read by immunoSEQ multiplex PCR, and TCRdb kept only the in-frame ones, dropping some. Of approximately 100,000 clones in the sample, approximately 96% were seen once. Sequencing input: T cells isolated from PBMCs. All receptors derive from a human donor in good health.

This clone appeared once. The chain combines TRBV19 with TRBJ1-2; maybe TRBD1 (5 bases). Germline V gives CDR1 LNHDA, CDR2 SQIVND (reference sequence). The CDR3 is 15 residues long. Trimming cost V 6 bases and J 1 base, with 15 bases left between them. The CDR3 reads CASREATEGNYGYTF. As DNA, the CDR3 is TGTGCCAGTAGAGAGGCGACAGAAGGTAACTATGGCTACACCTTC.

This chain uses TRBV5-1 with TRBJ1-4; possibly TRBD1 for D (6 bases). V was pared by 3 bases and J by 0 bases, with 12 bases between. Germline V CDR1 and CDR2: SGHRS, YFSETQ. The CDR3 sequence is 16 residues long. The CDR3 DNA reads TGCGCCAGCAGCTGGGGAGGGGGTTCAACTAATGAAAAACTGTTTTTT. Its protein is CASSWGGGSTNEKLFF.

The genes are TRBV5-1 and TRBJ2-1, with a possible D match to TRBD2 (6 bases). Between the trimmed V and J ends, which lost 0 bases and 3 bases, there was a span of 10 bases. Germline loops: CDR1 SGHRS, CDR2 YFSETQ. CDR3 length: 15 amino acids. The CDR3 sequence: CASSLGLVGYNEQFF. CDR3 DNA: TGCGCCAGCAGCTTGGGACTAGTGGGCTACAATGAGCAGTTCTTC.

The CDR3 reads CASSAGMTYEQYF. DNA for the CDR3: TGTGCCAGCAGTGCGGGGATGACCTACGAGCAGTACTTC. The chain links TRBV6-1 to TRBJ2-7, with D possibly TRBD2 on 5 matching bases. The V gene lost 4 bases and the J gene lost 2 bases, with 9 bases spanning the gap. The CDR3 is 13 residues long. Germline V gives CDR1 MNHNS, CDR2 SASEGT.

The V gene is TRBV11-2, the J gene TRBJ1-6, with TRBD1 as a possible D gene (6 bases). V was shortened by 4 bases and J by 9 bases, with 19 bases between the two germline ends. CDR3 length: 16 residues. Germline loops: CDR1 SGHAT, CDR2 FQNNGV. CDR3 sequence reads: CASSYRDNPVGSPLHF. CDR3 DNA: TGTGCCAGCAGCTACAGGGACAACCCAGTTGGTTCACCCCTCCACTTT.

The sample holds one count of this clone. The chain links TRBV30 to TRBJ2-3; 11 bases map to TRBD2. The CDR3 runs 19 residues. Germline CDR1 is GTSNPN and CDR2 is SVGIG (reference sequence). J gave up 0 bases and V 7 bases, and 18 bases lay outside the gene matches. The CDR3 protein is CASEEGTSGGPFSTDTQYF. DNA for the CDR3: TGTGCCTCCGAGGAGGGAACTAGCGGGGGCCCCTTTAGCACAGATACGCAGTATTTT.

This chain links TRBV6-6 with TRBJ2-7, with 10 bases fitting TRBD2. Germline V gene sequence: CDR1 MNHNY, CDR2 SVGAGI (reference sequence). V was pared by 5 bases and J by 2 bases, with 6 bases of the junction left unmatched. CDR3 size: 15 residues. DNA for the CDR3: TGTGCCAGCAGTATGACTAGCGGGTTTGCCTACGAGCAGTACTTC. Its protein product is CASSMTSGFAYEQYF.

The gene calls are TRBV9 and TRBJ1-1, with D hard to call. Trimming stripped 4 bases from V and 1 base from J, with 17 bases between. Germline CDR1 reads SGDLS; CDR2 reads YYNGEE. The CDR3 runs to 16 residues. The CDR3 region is CASSPLAGRQNTEAFF. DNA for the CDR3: TGTGCCAGCAGCCCCCTTGCGGGCAGACAGAACACTGAAGCTTTCTTT.

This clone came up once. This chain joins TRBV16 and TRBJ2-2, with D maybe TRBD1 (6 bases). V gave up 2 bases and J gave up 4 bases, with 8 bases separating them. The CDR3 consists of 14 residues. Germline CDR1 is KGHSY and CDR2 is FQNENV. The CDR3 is CASSQNRATGELFF. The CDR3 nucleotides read TGTGCCAGCAGCCAAAACAGGGCCACCGGGGAGCTGTTTTTT.

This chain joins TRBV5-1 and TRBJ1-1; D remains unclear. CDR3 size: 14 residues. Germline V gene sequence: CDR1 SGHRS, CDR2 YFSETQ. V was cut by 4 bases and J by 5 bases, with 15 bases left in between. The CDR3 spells CASSPPGTLTEAFF. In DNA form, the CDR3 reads TGCGCCAGCAGCCCGCCGGGAACCCTAACTGAAGCTTTCTTT. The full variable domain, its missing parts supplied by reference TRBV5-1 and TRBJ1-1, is KAGVTQTPRYLIKTRGQQVTLSCSPISGHRSVSWYQQTPGQGLQFLFEYFSETQRNKGNFPGRFSGRQFSNSRSEMNVSTLELGDSALYLCASSPPGTLTEAFFGQGTRLTVV.